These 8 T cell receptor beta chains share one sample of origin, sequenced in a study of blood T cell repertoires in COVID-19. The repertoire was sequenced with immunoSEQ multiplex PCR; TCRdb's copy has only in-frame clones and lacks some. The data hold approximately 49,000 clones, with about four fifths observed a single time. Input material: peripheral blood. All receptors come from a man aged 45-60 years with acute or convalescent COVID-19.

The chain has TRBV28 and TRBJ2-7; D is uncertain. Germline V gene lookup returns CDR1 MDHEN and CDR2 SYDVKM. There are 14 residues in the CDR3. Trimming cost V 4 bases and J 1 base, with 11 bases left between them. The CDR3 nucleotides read TGTGCCAGCAGTTCTACGGTGGAGTCCTACGAGCAGTACTTC. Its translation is CASSSTVESYEQYF.

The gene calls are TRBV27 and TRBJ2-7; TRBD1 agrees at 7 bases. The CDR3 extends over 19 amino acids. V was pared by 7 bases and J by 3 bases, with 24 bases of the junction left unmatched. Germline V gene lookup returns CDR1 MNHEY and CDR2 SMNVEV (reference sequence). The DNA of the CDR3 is TGTGCCAGCACAGAGGTTGGAGACAGGGCATCAGCGAATTACTACGAGCAGTACTTC. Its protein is CASTEVGDRASANYYEQYF.

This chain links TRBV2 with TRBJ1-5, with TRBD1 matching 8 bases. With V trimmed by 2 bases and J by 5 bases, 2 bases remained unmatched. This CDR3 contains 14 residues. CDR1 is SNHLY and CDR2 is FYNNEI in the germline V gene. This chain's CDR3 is CASSERQGYQPQHF. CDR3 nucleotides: TGTGCCAGCAGTGAAAGACAGGGGTATCAGCCCCAGCATTTT.

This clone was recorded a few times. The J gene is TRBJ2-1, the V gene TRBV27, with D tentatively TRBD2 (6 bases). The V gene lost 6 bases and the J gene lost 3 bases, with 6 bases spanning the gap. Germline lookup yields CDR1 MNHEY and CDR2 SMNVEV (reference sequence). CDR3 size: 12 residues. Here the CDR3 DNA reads TGTGCCAGCAGGCGGGGCTACAATGAGCAGTTCTTC. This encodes CASRRGYNEQFF.

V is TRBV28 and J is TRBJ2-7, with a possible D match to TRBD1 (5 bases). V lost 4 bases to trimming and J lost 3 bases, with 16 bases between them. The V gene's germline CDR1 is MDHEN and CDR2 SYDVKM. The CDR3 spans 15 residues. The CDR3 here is CASSSRAGNYYEQYF. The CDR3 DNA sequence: TGTGCCAGCAGTTCCCGAGCAGGGAATTACTACGAGCAGTACTTC.

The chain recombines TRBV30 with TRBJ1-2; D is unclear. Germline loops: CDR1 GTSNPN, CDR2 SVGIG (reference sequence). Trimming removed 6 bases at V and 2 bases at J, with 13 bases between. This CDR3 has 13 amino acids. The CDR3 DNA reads TGTGCCTGCCCCAGCGTGGCCAACTATGGCTACACCTTC. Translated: CACPSVANYGYTF. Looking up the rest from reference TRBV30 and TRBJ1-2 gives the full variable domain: SQTIHQWPATLVQPVGSPLSLECTVEGTSNPNLYWYRQAAGRGLQLLFYSVGIGQISSEVPQNLSASRPQDRQFILSSKKLLLSDSGFYLCACPSVANYGYTFGSGTRLTVV.

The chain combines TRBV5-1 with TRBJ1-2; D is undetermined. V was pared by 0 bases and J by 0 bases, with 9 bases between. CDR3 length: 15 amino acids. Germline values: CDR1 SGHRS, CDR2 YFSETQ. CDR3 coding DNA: TGCGCCAGCAGCTTGGGTTTTGGAGCTAACTATGGCTACACCTTC. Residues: CASSLGFGANYGYTF.

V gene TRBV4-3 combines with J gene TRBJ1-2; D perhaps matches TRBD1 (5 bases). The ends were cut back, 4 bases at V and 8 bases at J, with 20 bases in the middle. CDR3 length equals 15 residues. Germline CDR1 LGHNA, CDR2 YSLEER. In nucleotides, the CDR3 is TGCGCCAGCAGCCCCGGGAACGGGGGACCATGGGGCTACACCTTC. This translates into CASSPGNGGPWGYTF.